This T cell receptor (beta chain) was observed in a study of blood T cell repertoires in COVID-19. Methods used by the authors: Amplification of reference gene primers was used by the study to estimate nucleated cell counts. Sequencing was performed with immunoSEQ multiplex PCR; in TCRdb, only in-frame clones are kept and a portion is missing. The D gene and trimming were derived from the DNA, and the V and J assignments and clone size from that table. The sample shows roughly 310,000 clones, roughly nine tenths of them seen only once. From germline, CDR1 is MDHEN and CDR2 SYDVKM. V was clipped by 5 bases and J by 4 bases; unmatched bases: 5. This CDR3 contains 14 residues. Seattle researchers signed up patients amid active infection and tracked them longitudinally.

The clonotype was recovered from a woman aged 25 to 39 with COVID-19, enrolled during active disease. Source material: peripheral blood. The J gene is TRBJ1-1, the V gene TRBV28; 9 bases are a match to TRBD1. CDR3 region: CASSRGDRATEAFF. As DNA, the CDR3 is TGTGCCAGCAGTCGCGGGGACAGGGCCACTGAAGCTTTCTTT.